These 4 T cell receptor beta chains share one sample of origin, sequenced in a study of T-cell memory formation after mild COVID-19. TCRdb called the 5' RACE reads again in MiXCR, with one record for every CDR3 protein. The table includes more than 300,000 distinct CDR3 sequences, roughly 15% detected once. The sequencing input was PBMCs or a T cell subset sorted from them (not recorded which). The source of these receptors is a man younger than 35 who had mild COVID-19 (a few samples of this study predate the infection). Cell type and time point are not known.

The chain carries TRBV7-2 and TRBJ2-1; D is ambiguous. Trimming pared 1 base from V and 9 bases from J, leaving 13 bases between. Germline CDR1 is SGHTA and CDR2 is FQGNSA. This CDR3 has 14 residues. CDR3 amino acids: CASSLEAGLSEQFF. The CDR3 DNA reads TGTGCCAGCAGCTTAGAGGCAGGTCTCAGTGAGCAGTTCTTC. Full variable domain (rest looked up from reference TRBV7-2 and TRBJ2-1): GAGVSQSPSNKVTEKGKDVELRCDPISGHTALYWYRQSLGQGLEFLIYFQGNSAPDKSGLPSDRFSAERTGGSVSTLTIQRTQQEDSAVYLCASSLEAGLSEQFFGPGTRLTVL.

This clonotype was observed many times. V is TRBV30 and J is TRBJ2-5; D unresolved. The CDR3 contains 12 residues. Germline CDR1 reads GTSNPN; CDR2 reads SVGIG (reference sequence). V was clipped by 0 bases and J by 5 bases, with 7 bases between them. The CDR3, as DNA: TGTGCCTGGAGTGTACTCGGGGAGACCCAGTACTTC. Amino acids: CAWSVLGETQYF.

J is TRBJ2-5 and V is TRBV7-9, with no clear D. The ends were cut back, 1 base at V and 1 base at J, with 10 bases in the middle. In germline, CDR1 is SEHNR, CDR2 FQNEAQ (reference sequence). The CDR3 runs to 15 residues. Written as DNA, the CDR3 is TGTGCCAGCAGCTTAGTGGCGGCCCCCCAAGAGACCCAGTACTTC. It encodes CASSLVAAPQETQYF.

V gene TRBV2 combines with J gene TRBJ2-1; the D gene is possibly TRBD2 (6 bases). V was cut by 6 bases and J by 7 bases, with 13 bases left in between. Looked up from germline, CDR1 is SNHLY and CDR2 is FYNNEI. The CDR3 contains 13 residues. CDR3: CASRLGGGNEQFF. The CDR3 nucleotides read TGTGCCAGCAGGCTAGGTGGGGGGAATGAGCAGTTCTTC. Full variable domain (outside the CDR3, taken from reference TRBV2 and TRBJ2-1): EPEVTQTPSHQVTQMGQEVILRCVPISNHLYFYWYRQILGQKVEFLVSFYNNEISEKSEIFDDQFSVERPDGSNFTLKIRSTKLEDSAMYFCASRLGGGNEQFFGPGTRLTVL.